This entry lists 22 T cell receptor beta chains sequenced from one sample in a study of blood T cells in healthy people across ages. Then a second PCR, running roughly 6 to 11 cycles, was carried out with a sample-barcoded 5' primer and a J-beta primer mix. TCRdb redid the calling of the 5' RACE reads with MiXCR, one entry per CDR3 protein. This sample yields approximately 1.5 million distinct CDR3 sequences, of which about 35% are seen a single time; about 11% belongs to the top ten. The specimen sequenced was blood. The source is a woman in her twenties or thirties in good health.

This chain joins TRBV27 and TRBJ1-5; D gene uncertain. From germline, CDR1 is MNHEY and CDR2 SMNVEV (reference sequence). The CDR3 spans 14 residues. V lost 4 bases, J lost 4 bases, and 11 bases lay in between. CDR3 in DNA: TGTGCCAGCAGTTCCTTCGGATCGAATCAGCCCCAGCATTTT. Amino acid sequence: CASSSFGSNQPQHF.

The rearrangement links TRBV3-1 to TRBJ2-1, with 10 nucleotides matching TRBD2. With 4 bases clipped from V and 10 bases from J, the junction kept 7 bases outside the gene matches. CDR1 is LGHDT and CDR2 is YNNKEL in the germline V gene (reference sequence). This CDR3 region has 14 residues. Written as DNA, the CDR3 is TGTGCCAGCAGCCCTAGCGGGAGTCGTCGCGAGCAGTTCTTC. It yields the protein CASSPSGSRREQFF.

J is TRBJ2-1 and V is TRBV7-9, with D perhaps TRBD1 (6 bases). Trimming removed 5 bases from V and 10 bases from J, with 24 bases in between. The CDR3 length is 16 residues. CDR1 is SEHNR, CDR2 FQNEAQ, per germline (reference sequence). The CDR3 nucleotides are TGTGCCAGCAGCCGAAACAGGGAAACGAACACCGGGGAGCAGTTCTTC. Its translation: CASSRNRETNTGEQFF. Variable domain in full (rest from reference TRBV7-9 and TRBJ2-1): DTGVSQNPRHKITKRGQNVTFRCDPISEHNRLYWYRQTLGQGPEFLTYFQNEAQLEKSRLLSDRFSAERPKGSFSTLEIQRTEQGDSAMYLCASSRNRETNTGEQFFGPGTRLTVL.

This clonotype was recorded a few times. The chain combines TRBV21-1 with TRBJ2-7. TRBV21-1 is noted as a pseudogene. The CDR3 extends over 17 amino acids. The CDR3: CASSPKAQGPSSYEQYF. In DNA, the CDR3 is TGTGCCAGCAGCCCCAAGGCACAAGGTCCGTCTTCCTACGAGCAGTACTTC.

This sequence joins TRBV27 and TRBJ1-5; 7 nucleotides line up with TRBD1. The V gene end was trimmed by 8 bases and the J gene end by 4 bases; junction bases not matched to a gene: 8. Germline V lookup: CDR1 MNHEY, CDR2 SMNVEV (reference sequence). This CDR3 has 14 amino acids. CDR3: CASSRDRRNQPQHF. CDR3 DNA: TGTGCCAGCTCCAGGGACAGACGAAATCAGCCCCAGCATTTT.

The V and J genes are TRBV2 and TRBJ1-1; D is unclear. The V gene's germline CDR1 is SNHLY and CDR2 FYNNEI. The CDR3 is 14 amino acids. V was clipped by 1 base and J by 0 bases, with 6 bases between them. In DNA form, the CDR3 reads TGTGCCAGCAGTGAAGGACAACTGAACACTGAAGCTTTCTTT. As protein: CASSEGQLNTEAFF. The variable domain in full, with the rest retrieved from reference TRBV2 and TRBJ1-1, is EPEVTQTPSHQVTQMGQEVILRCVPISNHLYFYWYRQILGQKVEFLVSFYNNEISEKSEIFDDQFSVERPDGSNFTLKIRSTKLEDSAMYFCASSEGQLNTEAFFGQGTRLTVV.

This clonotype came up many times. CDR3 DNA: TGCAGTGCTAGATCCTCGGGCACAGATACGCAGTATTTT. The encoded protein is CSARSSGTDTQYF. The rearrangement uses TRBV20-1 and TRBJ2-3; D is ambiguous. Trimming left V 2 bases short and J 1 base short, with 7 bases between. This CDR3 has 13 amino acids. CDR1 and CDR2 (germline): DFQATT, SNEGSKA (reference sequence).

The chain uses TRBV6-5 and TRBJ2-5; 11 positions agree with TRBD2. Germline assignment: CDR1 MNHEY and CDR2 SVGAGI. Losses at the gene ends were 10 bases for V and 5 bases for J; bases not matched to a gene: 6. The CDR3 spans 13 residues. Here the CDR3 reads CAIGTSGAETQYF. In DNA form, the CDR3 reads TGTGCCATCGGGACTAGCGGAGCGGAGACCCAGTACTTC.

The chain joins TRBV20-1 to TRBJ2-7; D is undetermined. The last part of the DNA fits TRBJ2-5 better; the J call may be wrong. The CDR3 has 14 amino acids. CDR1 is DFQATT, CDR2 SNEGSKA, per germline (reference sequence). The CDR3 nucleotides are TGCAGTGCTACCCCTCGTGCTAGACGAGAGACCCAGTACTTC. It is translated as CSATPRARRETQYF.

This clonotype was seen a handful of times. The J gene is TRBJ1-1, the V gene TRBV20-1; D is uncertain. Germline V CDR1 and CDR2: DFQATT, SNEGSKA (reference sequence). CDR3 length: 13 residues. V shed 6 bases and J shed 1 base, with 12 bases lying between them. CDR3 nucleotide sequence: TGCAGTGCCCCCCCACCTAAGAACACTGAAGCTTTCTTT. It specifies CSAPPPKNTEAFF.

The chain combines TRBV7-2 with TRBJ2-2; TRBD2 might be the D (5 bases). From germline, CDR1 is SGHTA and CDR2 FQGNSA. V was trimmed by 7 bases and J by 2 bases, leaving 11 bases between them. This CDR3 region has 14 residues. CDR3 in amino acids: CASTGGRNTGELFF. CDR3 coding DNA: TGTGCCAGCACTGGTGGGAGAAACACCGGGGAGCTGTTTTTT.

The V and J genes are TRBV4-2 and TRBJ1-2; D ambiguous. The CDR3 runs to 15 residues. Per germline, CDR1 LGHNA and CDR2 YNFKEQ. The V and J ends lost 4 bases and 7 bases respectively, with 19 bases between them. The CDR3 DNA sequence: TGTGCCAGCAGCCCGGACCCATTACAGTTGTCTGGCTACACCTTC. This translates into CASSPDPLQLSGYTF.

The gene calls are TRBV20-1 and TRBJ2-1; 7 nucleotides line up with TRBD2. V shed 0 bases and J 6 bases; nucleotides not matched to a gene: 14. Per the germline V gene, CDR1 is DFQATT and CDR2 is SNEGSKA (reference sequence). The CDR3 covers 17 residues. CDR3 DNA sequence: TGCAGTGCTAGAGATCAACGCTCAGCGGGACCCGGCAATGAGCAGTTCTTC. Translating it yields CSARDQRSAGPGNEQFF.

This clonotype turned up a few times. The CDR3 bases are TGTGCCAGCAGTTTGCCCCGAGGACAGGGAAAAGGCGAGCAGTACTTC. It specifies CASSLPRGQGKGEQYF. This rearrangement joins TRBV12-3 or TRBV12-4 to TRBJ2-7; 8 bases line up with TRBD1. With V trimmed by 3 bases and J by 6 bases, 13 bases remained unmatched. The CDR3 consists of 16 residues.

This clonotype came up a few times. CDR3 nucleotide sequence: TGTGCCAGCAAAAAACAGGGGGCAGGGCTAGCGAGCTACGAGCAGTACTTC. Translated, it gives CASKKQGAGLASYEQYF. The chain employs TRBV28 and TRBJ2-7, with 9 bases matching TRBD1. With 7 bases clipped from V and 3 bases from J, the junction kept 16 bases outside the gene matches. CDR1 MDHEN and CDR2 SYDVKM come from the germline V gene. The CDR3 loop spans 17 amino acids.

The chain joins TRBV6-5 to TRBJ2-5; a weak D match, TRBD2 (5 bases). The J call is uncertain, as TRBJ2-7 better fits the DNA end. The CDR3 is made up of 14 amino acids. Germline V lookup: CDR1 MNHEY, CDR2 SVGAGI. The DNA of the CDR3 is TGTGCCAGCAGGAGGACTGGAAGACTCTACGAGCAGTACTTC. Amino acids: CASRRTGRLYEQYF.

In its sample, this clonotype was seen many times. For the CDR3, the DNA is TGTGCCAGCAGTTTGATGACCTACGAGCAGTACTTC. Encoded protein: CASSLMTYEQYF. The rearrangement links TRBV28 to TRBJ2-7, with D uncertain. CDR1 and CDR2 from the germline V gene are MDHEN and SYDVKM. Trimming removed 3 bases at V and 2 bases at J, with 5 bases between. The CDR3 has 12 residues.

The CDR3 loop is CASSRWGNQPQHF. The CDR3 DNA reads TGTGCCAGCAGCCGATGGGGGAATCAGCCCCAGCATTTT. The chain links TRBV6-6 to TRBJ1-5; a weak D match, TRBD1 (5 bases). Trimming removed 6 bases from V and 4 bases from J, with 10 bases in between. Germline V CDR1 and CDR2: MNHNY, SVGAGI (reference sequence). This CDR3 region has 13 residues.

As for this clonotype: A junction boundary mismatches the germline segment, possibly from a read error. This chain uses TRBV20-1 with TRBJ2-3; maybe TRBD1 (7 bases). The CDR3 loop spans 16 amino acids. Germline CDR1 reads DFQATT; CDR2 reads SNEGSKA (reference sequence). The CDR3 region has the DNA TGTAGTGCTAGCGAAAAGGGGGCTCCAATTTTGGATACGCAGTATTTT. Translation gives CSASEKGAPILDTQYF.

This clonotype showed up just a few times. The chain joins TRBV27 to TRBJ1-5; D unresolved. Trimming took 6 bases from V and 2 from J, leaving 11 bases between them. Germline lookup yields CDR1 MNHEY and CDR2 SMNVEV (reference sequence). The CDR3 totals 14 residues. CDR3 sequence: CASREGVGNQPQHF. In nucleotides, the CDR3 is TGTGCCAGCAGGGAGGGTGTCGGCAATCAGCCCCAGCATTTT.

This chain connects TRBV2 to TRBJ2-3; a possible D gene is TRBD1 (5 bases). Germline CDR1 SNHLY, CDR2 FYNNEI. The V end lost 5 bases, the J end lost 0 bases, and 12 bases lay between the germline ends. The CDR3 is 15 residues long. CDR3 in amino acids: CASSYRTESTDTQYF. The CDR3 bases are TGTGCCAGCAGTTACAGGACCGAAAGCACAGATACGCAGTATTTT.

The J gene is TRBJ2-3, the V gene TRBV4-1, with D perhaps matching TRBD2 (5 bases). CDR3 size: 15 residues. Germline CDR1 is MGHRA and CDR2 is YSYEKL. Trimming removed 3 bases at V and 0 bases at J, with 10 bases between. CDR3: CASSHSRTSTDTQYF. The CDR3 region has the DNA TGCGCCAGCAGCCACTCTAGGACTAGCACAGATACGCAGTATTTT.